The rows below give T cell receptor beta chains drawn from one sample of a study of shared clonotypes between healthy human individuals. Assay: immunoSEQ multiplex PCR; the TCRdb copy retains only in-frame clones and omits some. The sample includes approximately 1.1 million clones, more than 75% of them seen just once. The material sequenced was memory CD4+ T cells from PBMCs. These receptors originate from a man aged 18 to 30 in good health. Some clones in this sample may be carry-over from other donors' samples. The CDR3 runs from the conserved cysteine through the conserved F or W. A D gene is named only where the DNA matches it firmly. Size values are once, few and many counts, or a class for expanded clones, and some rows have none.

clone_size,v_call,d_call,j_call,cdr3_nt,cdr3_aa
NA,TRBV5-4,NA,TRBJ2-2,TGTGCCAGCAGCCCAGGGGGAGCGGGAGACACCGGGGAGCTGTTTTTT,CASSPGGAGDTGELFF
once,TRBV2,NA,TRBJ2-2,TGTGCCAGCAGTGTTTATAGCCCGAACACCGGGGAGCTGTTTTTT,CASSVYSPNTGELFF
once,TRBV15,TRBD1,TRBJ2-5,TGTGCCACCAGCAGTCGGACAGGGGGGAGAGAGACCCAGTACTTC,CATSSRTGGRETQYF
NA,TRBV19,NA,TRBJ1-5,TGTGCCAGTAGTAGCAAGGGCTACCAAAATCAGCCCCAGCATTTT,CASSSKGYQNQPQHF
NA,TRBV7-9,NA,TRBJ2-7,TGTGCCAGCAGCCCCGGGCCTCGGGGGTCCTTCTTTCCCGAGCAGTACTTC,CASSPGPRGSFFPEQYF
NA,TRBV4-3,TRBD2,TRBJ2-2,TGCGCCAGCAGCCAACAAGCGGGAGACACCGGGGAGCTGTTTTTT,CASSQQAGDTGELFF
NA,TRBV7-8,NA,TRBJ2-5,TGTGCCAGCAGCCCGGGACTGACCCACCCGGCCCAGTACTTC,CASSPGLTHPAQYF
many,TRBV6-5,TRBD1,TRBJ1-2,TGTGCCAGCAGGGTCGGGACAGCTAACTATGGCTACACCTTC,CASRVGTANYGYTF
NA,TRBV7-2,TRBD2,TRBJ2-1,TGTGCCAGCAGCATCTCCGGGACTAGCAGCTACAATGAGCAGTTCTTC,CASSISGTSSYNEQFF
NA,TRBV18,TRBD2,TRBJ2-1,TGTGCCAGCTCACCAAGCGGGACCTCCTACAATGAGCAGTTCTTC,CASSPSGTSYNEQFF
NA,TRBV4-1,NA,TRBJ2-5,TGCGCCAGCAGCCAAGATCTTTTGGAGGGAGAGACCCAGTACTTC,CASSQDLLEGETQYF
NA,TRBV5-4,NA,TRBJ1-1,TGTGCCAGCAGCGGGGGCGGAGGGAACACTGAAGCTTTCTTT,CASSGGGGNTEAFF
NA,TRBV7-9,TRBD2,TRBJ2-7,TGTGCCAGCAGCCTACTAGCGGGAGAGAGCTACGAGCAGTACTTC,CASSLLAGESYEQYF
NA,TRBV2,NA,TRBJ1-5,TGTGCCAGCAGTGCCACGGGGAGGGGTGTTGGCAATCAGCCCCAGCATTTT,CASSATGRGVGNQPQHF
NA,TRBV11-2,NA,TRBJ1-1,TGTGCCAGCAGCTCCGTTAAAGGTCTAGGAGGGAGGGCTTTCTTT,CASSSVKGLGGRAFF
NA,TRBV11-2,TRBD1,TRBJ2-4,TGTGCCAGCAGCTTAGATCAGGGGGCCGACATTCAGTACTTC,CASSLDQGADIQYF
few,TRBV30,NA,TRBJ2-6,TGTGCCTGGAGTGAGGGCTCTGGGGCCAACGTCCTGACTTTC,CAWSEGSGANVLTF
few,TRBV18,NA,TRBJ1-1,TGTGCCAGCTCACAACACCCCAGGGCTATGAACACTGAAGCTTTCTTT,CASSQHPRAMNTEAFF
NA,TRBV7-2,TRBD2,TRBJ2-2,TGTGCCAGCAGCTTAGAACTAGCGGGAACCACCGGGGAGCTGTTTTTT,CASSLELAGTTGELFF
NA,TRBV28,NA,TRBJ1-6,TGTGCCAGCCGGGCAGACTGGATTTCACCCCTCCACTTT,CASRADWISPLHF
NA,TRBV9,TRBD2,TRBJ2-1,TGTGCCAGCAGCGTAGCTGGGACTAGCAATGAGCAGTTCTTC,CASSVAGTSNEQFF
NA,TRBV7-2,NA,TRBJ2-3,TGTGCCAGCAGCCCCCGGGACACACAGTACAAGGATACGCAGTATTTT,CASSPRDTQYKDTQYF
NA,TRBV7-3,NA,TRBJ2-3,TGTGCCAGCAGCGCTTCAGGATACACAGATACGCAGTATTTT,CASSASGYTDTQYF
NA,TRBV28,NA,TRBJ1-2,TGTGCCAGCACTTCCCTAGGGCCTAACTATGGCTACACCTTC,CASTSLGPNYGYTF
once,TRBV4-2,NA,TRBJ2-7,TGTGCCAGCAGCCGCATCGGGGCAGCCAGCTACGAGCAGTACTTC,CASSRIGAASYEQYF
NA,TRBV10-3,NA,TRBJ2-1,TGTGCCATCAGTATGGGATCCACGCTAACCAATGAGCAGTTCTTC,CAISMGSTLTNEQFF